The sequence of this TCR beta chain was determined in a study of vaccination and CD4 T cells after COVID-19. The wider study: Median time from COVID diagnosis to post-COVID sampling was over 80 days (35 to 161). Typically, post-vaccine samples were obtained a median about 70 days after dose two, within a range of 14 to 241.

Broader study findings: The median number of SARS-CoV-2-reactive clonotypes increased from roughly 22 to 38, a change that did not reach significance.

The CDR3 is made up of 15 amino acids. Looked up from germline, CDR1 is DFQATT and CDR2 is SNEGSKA (reference sequence). V shed 6 bases, J shed 3 bases, and the junction held 12 bases outside the gene matches. Cultured CD4+ T cells had their DNA profiled by the Oncomine TCR Beta short-read assay. It was cultured CD4+ T cells from which genomic DNA was extracted. TCRdb redid the calling of the PCR reads with MiXCR, one entry per CDR3 protein. The sample includes around 8,000 distinct CDR3 sequences, over 30% seen only once; the top ten take about an eighth. Turning to this clonotype: Its cognate antigen is unknown.

Treatment of the sample: approximately 10-day PBMC culture with coronavirus spike peptide pools or control peptides (ViraFEST assay). Before the COVID-19 pandemic (2011-2018), CD4+ T cells were obtained from the unexposed donor. The sequence derives from a human donor in good health. Sequencing input: CD4+ T cells from blood, cultured in vitro. V usage is TRBV20-1 and J usage is TRBJ2-7, with TRBD1 matching 9 bases. This chain's CDR3 is CSARPPGQGLYEQYF. The CDR3 nucleotides read TGCAGTGCCCGACCGCCGGGACAGGGACTCTACGAGCAGTACTTC.